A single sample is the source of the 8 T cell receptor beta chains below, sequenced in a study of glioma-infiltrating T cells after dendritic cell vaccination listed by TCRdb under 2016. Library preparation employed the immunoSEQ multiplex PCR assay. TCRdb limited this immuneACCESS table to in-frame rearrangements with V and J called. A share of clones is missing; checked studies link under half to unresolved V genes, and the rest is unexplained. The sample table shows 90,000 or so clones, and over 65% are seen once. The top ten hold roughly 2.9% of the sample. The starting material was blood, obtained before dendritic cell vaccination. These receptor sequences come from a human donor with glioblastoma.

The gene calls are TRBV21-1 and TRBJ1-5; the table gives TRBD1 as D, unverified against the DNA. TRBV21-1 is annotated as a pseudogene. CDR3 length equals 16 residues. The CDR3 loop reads CASSKKQVYSNQPQHF. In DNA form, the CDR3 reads TGTGCCAGCAGCAAAAAACAGGTATATAGCAATCAGCCCCAGCATTTT.

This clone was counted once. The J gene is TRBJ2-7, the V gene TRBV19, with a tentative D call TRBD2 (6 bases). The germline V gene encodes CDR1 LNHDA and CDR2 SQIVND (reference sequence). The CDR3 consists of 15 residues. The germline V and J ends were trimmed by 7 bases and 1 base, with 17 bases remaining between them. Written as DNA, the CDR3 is TGTGCCAGTACCACATGGGACGCGGGGTCCTACGAGCAGTACTTC. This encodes CASTTWDAGSYEQYF.

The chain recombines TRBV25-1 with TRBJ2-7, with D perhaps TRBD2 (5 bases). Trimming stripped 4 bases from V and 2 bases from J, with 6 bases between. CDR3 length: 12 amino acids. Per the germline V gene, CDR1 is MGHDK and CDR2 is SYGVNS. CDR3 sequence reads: CASSAGAYEQYF. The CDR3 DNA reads TGTGCCAGCAGTGCCGGGGCCTACGAGCAGTACTTC.

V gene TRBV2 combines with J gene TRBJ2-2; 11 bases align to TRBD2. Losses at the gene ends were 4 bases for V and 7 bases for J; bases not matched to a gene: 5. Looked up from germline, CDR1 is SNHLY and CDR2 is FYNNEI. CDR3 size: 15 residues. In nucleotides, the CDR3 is TGTGCCAGCAGTGGAACTAGCGGGAGAATCGGGGAGCTGTTTTTT. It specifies CASSGTSGRIGELFF. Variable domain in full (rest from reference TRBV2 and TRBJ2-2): EPEVTQTPSHQVTQMGQEVILRCVPISNHLYFYWYRQILGQKVEFLVSFYNNEISEKSEIFDDQFSVERPDGSNFTLKIRSTKLEDSAMYFCASSGTSGRIGELFFGEGSRLTVL.

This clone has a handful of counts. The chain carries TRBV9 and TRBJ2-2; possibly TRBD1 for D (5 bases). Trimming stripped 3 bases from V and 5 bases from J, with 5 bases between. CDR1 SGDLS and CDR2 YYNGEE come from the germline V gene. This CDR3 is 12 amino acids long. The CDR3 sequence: CASSGTTGELFF. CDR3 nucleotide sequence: TGTGCCAGCAGCGGGACAACCGGGGAGCTGTTTTTT.

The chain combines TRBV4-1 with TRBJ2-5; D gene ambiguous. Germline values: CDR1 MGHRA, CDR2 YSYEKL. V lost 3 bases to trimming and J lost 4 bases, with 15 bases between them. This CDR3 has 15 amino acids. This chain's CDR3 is CASSHARGGSETQYF. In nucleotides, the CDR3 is TGCGCCAGCAGCCATGCGCGAGGTGGTTCAGAGACCCAGTACTTC.

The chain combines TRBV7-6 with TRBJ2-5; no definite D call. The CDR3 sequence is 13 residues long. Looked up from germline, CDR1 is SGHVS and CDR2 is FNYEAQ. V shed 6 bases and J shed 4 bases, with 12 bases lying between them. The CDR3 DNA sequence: TGTGCCAGCAGTTCTATACTCCGAGAGACCCAGTACTTC. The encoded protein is CASSSILRETQYF.

CDR3 residues: CASSGQINSPLHF. CDR3 nucleotides: TGTGCCAGCAGCGGACAGATTAATTCACCCCTCCACTTT. The chain recombines TRBV2 with TRBJ1-6; the D gene is possibly TRBD1 (6 bases). This CDR3 region has 13 residues. Trimming stripped 6 bases from V and 6 bases from J, with 9 bases between. Germline values: CDR1 SNHLY, CDR2 FYNNEI.